Included here is one T cell receptor beta chain sequence, with context. The clone's antigen remains unknown. Per-base quality was not reported, and no clone a single base away is much larger than it. Taken with the paper, the label for treatment or condition translates to: approximately 9-day PBMC culture with coronavirus spike peptide pools or control peptides (ViraFEST assay). The study used the ViraFEST assay, which expanded antigen-specific T cells with peptide pools and then identified expanded clonotypes by TCR sequencing. Positive SARS-CoV-2 PCR tests in the convalescent patients dated from March to December 2020, before Alpha, Beta and Delta variants emerged in the United States. Each well held approximately 2 million PBMCs cultured in IMDM containing roughly 5% human AB serum and 9 to 10 IU/ml IL-2, with 9 to 10 ug/ml peptide pools added. On days 3 and 7, half of the culture medium was replaced with fresh IL-2-containing medium. After around 10 days of culture, CD4+ T cells were isolated by negative selection using the EasySep CD4+ T cell isolation kit. Ficoll-Paque Plus gradient centrifugation was used to isolate PBMCs from whole blood, and the isolated PBMCs were then either used fresh or cryopreserved at -140C. In general, triplicate wells were set up for every culture condition.

This specimen comes from a study of vaccination and CD4 T cells after COVID-19 (dated by TCRdb to 2021 to 2024). The study in broad terms: SARS-CoV-2 positivity had been established in the convalescent patients by nasal swab PCR, and mild disease was recorded in eight to ten of these patients and severe disease in one. Control cultures used a CEFX viral epitope pool as positive control, an HIV-1 Nef peptide pool as negative control, or no peptide. Post-vaccine blood samples were obtained a median of approximately 70 days after the second vaccine dose, with a range of roughly 13 to 250 days. The spike-specific CD4+ TCR repertoire was compared before and after mRNA vaccination in nine to ten COVID-19 convalescent patients and a few infection-naive healthy vaccine recipients. Six males and four females were included in the convalescent cohort, with two Hispanic individuals, seven Caucasians, two Asians and one multiracial person represented. Post-COVID blood samples from convalescent patients were collected a median of around 100 days after diagnosis, with a range of roughly 30 to 170 days. For stimulating the cultures, overlapping spike peptide pools were used, derived from SARS-CoV-2 as well as from the common cold coronaviruses HCoV-NL63, HCoV-OC43 and HCoV-229E. Participants received two doses of either the Pfizer-BioNTech BNT162b2 vaccine (n=8) or the Moderna mRNA-1273 vaccine (n=2). Points the paper makes about the study in general: Of the vaccine-specific clones found in convalescent patients, nearly all (304 of 307) were mono-reactive for SARS-CoV-2 spike instead of being cross-reactive with common cold coronaviruses. Only a relatively small number of convalescent patients were included in the study, and early timepoints following natural infection were not analyzed. In convalescent patients, a median around 83% of post-vaccine SARS-CoV-2-reactive clones were detected only after vaccination, and vaccine-specific priming was suggested by this finding. The median number of SARS-CoV-2-reactive clonotypes rose from 21 after infection to about 40 after vaccination, but the change was not significant.

The receptor library was made with PCR. DNA from cultured CD4+ T cells underwent TCR sequencing with the Oncomine TCR Beta short-read assay at the Johns Hopkins FTIC core. Genomic DNA was extracted from the cultured CD4+ T cells with the QIAamp micro DNA kit. Oncomine TCR Beta libraries from cultured CD4+ T cells were pooled using unique dual indexes and sequenced on an Illumina iSeq 100. Turning to the authors' computational methods: Non-productive sequences were filtered out, and CDR3s that did not start with C, did not end with F or W, or were shorter than 7 amino acids were discarded. Antigen-specific clonotypes were identified with the MANAFEST web application by comparing peptide-stimulated wells with reference and other culture wells. For a clone to be called positive, the clone needed an FDR below 0.05, an odds ratio above 5, and a productive frequency above 0.1% in at least two of three replicate wells. A clonotype counted as cross-reactive if it showed significant expansion both in the SARS-CoV-2 spike wells and in at least one common cold coronavirus spike condition. CDR3 homology was assessed with Levenshtein distances (stringdist) and unrooted phylogenetic trees (ape) in R version 3.6.1. Clones were called with MiXCR by TCRdb after fastp trimmed the public reads at Q25, and only in-frame beta chains were retained. Identical CDR3 protein sequences are pooled into one entry, listed with their most common genes and DNA. TCRdb, rather than the study authors, made the V and J calls. The sample profile shows fewer than 20,000 distinct CDR3 sequences; around 40% of them were found once. 20% to 25% of the sample comes from the top ten.

The CDR3 has 22 amino acids, counting the end cysteine and phenylalanine. Only the CDR3 portion is preserved as DNA: 66 bases, with reading frame beginning at the first base. Looking up the germline V gene yields CDR1 SGHAT and CDR2 FQNNGV. Clipping removes 4 bases from V and 0 bases from J, with 18 as the unmatched junction base count. The rearranged segments are TRBV11-2 and TRBJ1-6; 10 junctional bases match TRBD1. The sequence was collected from a human donor with COVID-19. The specimen sequenced was cultured CD4+ T cells from blood. The CDR3 sequence is CASSSGGDRGRPRSSYNSPLHF. The DNA sequence follows: TGTGCCAGCAGCTCCGGGGGGGACAGGGGACGTCCAAGAAGCTCCTATAATTCACCCCTCCACTTT. The reference TRBV11-2 and TRBJ1-6 proteins fill in what lies around the CDR3, so the full variable domain reads EAGVAQSPRYKIIEKRQSVAFWCNPISGHATLYWYQQILGQGPKLLIQFQNNGVVDDSQLPKDRFSAERLKGVDSTLKIQPAKLEDSAVYLCASSSGGDRGRPRSSYNSPLHFGNGTRLTVT.